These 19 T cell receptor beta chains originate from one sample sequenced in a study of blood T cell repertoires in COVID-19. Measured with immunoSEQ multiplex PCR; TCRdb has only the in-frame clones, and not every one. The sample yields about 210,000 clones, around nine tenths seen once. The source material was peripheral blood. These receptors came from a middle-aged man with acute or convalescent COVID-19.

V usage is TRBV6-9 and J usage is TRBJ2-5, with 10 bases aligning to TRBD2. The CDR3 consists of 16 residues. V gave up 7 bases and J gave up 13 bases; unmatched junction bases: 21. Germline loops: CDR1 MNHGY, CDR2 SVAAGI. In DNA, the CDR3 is TGTGCCAGCATTACCTCGGGGGAGCGGGAGGGACAGTTCGGGTACTTC. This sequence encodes CASITSGEREGQFGYF.

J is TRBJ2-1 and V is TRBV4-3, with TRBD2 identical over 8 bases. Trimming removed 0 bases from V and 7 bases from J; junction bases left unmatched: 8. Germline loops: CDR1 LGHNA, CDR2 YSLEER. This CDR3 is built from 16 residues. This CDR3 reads CASSQDIGRGRNEQFF. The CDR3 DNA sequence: TGCGCCAGCAGCCAAGATATCGGGAGGGGTAGGAATGAGCAGTTCTTC.

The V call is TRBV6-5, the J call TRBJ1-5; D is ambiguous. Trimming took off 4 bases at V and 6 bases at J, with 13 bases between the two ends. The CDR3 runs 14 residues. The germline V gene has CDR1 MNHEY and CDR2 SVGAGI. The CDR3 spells CASSSEGESQPQHF. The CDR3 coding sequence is TGTGCCAGCAGTTCGGAGGGTGAGTCTCAGCCCCAGCATTTT.

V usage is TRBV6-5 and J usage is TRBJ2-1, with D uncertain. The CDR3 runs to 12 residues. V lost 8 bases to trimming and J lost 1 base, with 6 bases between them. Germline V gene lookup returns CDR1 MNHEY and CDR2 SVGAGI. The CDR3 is CASLESYNEQFF. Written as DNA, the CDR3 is TGTGCCAGCTTAGAGTCCTACAATGAGCAGTTCTTC.

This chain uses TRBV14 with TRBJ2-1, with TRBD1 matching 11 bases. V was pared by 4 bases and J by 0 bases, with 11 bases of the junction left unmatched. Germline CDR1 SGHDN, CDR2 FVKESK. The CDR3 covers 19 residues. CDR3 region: CASSLPGQGGLSSYNEQFF. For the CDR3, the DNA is TGTGCCAGCAGCCTACCGGGACAGGGGGGCCTTAGCTCCTACAATGAGCAGTTCTTC.

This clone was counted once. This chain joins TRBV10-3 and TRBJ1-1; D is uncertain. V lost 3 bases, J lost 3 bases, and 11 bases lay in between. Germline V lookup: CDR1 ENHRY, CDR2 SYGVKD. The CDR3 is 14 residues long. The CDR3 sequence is CAISDNRDYTEAFF. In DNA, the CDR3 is TGTGCCATCAGTGACAACCGAGACTACACTGAAGCTTTCTTT.

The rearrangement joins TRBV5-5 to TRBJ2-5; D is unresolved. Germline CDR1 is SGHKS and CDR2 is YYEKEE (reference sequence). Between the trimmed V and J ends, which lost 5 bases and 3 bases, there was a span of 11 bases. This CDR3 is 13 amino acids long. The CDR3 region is CASSLRGKETQYF. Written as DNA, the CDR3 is TGTGCCAGCAGTCTGAGAGGAAAAGAGACCCAGTACTTC.

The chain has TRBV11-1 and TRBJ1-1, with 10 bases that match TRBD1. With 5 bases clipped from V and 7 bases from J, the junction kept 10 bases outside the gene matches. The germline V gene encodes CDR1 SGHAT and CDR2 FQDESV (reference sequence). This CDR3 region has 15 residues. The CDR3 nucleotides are TGTGCCAGCAGCCCAACGACAGGGGGCTGGGGTGAAGCTTTCTTT. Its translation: CASSPTTGGWGEAFF.

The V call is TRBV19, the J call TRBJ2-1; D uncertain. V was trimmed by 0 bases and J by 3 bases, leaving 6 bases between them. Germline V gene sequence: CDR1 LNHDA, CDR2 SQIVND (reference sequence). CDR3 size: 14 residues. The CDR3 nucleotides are TGTGCCAGTAGTATAGAAGACAACTACAATGAGCAGTTCTTC. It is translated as CASSIEDNYNEQFF.

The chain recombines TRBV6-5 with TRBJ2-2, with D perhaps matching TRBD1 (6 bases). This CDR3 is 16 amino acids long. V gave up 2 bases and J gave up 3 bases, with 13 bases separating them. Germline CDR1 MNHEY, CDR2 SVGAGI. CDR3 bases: TGTGCCAGCAGTTACGGATGGGGGCGGGACACCGGGGAGCTGTTTTTT. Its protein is CASSYGWGRDTGELFF.

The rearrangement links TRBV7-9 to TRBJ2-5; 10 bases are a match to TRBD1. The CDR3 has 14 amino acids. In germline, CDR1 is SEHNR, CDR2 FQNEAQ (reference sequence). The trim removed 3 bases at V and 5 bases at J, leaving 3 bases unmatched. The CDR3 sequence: CASSLTGGRETQYF. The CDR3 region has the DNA TGTGCCAGCAGCTTGACAGGGGGCAGGGAGACCCAGTACTTC.

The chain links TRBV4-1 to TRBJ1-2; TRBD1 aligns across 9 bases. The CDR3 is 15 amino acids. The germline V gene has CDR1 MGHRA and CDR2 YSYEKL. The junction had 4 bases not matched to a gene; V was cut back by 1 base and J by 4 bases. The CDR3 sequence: CASSQGTGALYGYTF. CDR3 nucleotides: TGCGCCAGCAGCCAAGGGACAGGGGCCCTCTATGGCTACACCTTC.

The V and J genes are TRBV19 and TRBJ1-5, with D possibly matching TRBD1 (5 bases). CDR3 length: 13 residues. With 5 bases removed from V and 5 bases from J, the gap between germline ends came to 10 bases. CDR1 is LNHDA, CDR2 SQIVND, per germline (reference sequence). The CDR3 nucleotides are TGTGCCAGTAGTGGCGGAGGGGATCAGCCCCAGCATTTT. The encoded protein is CASSGGGDQPQHF.

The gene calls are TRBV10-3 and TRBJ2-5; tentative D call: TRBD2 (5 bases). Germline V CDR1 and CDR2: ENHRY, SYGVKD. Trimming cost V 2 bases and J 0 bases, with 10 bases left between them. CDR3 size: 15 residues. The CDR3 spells CAISEEGAHQETQYF. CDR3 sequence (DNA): TGTGCCATCAGTGAGGAGGGTGCGCACCAAGAGACCCAGTACTTC.

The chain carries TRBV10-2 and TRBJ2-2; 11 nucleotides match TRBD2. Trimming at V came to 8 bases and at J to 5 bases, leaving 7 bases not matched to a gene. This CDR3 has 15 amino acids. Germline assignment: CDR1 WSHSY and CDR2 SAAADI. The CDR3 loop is CASLSGGAWTGELFF. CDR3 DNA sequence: TGCGCCAGCCTTAGCGGGGGGGCCTGGACCGGGGAGCTGTTTTTT.

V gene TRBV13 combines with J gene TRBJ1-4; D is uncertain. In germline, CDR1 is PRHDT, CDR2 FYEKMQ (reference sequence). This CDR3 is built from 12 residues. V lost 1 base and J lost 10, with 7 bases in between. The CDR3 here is CASSLDGLKLFF. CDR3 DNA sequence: TGTGCCAGCAGCTTAGACGGACTAAAACTGTTTTTT.

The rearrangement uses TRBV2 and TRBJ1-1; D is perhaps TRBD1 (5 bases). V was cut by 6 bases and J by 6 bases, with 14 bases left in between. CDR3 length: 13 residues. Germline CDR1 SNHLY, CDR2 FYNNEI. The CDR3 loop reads CASRAGRISEAFF. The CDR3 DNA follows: TGTGCCAGCAGAGCAGGGCGAATTTCTGAAGCTTTCTTT.

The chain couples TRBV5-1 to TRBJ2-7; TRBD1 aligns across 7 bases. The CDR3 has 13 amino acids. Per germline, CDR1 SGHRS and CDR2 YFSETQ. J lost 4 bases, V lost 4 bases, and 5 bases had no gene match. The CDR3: CASSARDRYEQYF. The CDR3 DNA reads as TGCGCCAGCAGCGCCCGGGACAGATACGAGCAGTACTTC.

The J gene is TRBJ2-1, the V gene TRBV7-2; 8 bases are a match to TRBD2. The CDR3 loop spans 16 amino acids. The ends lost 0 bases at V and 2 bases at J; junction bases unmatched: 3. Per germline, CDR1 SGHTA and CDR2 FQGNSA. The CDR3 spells CASSLALAVPYNEQFF. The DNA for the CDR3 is TGTGCCAGCAGCTTAGCACTAGCGGTTCCCTACAATGAGCAGTTCTTC.